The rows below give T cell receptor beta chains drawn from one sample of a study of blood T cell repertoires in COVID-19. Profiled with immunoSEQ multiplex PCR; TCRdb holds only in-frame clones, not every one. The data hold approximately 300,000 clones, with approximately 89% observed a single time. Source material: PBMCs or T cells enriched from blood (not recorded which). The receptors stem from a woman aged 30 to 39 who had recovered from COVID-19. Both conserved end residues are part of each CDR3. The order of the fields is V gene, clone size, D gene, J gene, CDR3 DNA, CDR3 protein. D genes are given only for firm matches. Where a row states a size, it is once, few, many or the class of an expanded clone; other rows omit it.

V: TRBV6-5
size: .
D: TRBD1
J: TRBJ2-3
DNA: TGTGCCAGCAGACAGGGGGCAGATACGCAGTATTTT
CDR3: CASRQGADTQYF

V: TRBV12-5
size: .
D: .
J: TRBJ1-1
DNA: TGTGCTAGTGGTTTGGTACCCCCTCTGGCTGGTGCTTTCTTT
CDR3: CASGLVPPLAGAFF

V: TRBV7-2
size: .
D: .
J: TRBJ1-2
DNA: TGTGCCAGCAGCAACAGGGCCGGCAGCTATGGCTACACCTTC
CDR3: CASSNRAGSYGYTF

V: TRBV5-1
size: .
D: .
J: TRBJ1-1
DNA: TGCGCCAGCAGCTCGGTAGGACAGAACACTGAAGCTTTCTTT
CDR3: CASSSVGQNTEAFF

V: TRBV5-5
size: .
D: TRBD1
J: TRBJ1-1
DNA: TGTGCCAGCAGCTTGATCCGGGACAGTGAAGCTTTCTTT
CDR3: CASSLIRDSEAFF

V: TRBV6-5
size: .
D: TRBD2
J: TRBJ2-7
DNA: TGTGCCAGCAGTACACCTAGCGGGGGGGCCTACGAGCAGTACTTC
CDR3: CASSTPSGGAYEQYF

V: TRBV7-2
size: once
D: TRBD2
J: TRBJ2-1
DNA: TGTGCCAGCAGCGCGTCGGGGGGGCGAAGTGAGCAGTTCTTC
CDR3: CASSASGGRSEQFF

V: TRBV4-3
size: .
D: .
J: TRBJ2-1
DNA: TGCGCCAGCAGCCAAACAGGGAACTCCTACAATGAGCAGTTCTTC
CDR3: CASSQTGNSYNEQFF

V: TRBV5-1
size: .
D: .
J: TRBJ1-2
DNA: TGCGCCAGCAGCTTGGAGGCCCTACGCGGTGGCTACACCTTC
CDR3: CASSLEALRGGYTF

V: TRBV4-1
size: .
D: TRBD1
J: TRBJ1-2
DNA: TGCGCCAGCAGCCAAGGGGCAGGGGGCGGCTATGGCTACACCTTC
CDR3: CASSQGAGGGYGYTF

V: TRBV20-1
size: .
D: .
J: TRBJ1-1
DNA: TGCAGTGCTAGTGGGCAAACGAACACTGAAGCTTTCTTT
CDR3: CSASGQTNTEAFF

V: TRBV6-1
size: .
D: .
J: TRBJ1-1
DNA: TGTGCCAGCAGTGACCGGGGTGCCGGGGACACTGAAGCTTTCTTT
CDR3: CASSDRGAGDTEAFF